The T cell receptor (beta chain) under discussion was sequenced for a study of T cells in Graves' hyperthyroidism and ophthalmopathy (dated by TCRdb to between 2018 and 2021). Study-wide context: Peripheral blood samples were taken at the time of initial diagnosis, prior to any treatment. The paper reports TCR Vbeta CDR3 sequencing of roughly 140 peripheral blood samples: around 41 ophthalmopathy, under 80 hyperthyroidism and some 17 progressor patients. The study also compared thyroid tissue and blood T-cell repertoires from five or six Graves' hyperthyroidism patients. For training and testing, the roughly 97 patients in the discovery cohort were randomly divided in a 7:3 ratio. After sampling, hyperthyroidism patients received methimazole starting at 30 mg daily, and ophthalmopathy patients received high-dose intravenous methylprednisolone. Prospective prediction of ophthalmopathy was tested in an independent validation cohort of approximately 18 hyperthyroidism patients and around 16 patients who later progressed to ophthalmopathy. A discovery cohort of around 100 patients, 43 with Graves' ophthalmopathy and over 55 with stable Graves' hyperthyroidism, was used to find distinguishing TCR V-J signatures.

At the junction V is shortened by 2 bases and J by 3 bases, with 12 bases in between. CDR1 and CDR2 (WNHNN, SYGVQD) derive from the germline V gene (reference sequence). The CDR3 numbers 15 residues from cysteine through phenylalanine. The only DNA kept is the CDR3, 45 bases in frame from the first base. A few counts support this clonotype. What antigen it recognizes has not been identified. No base-level quality is on record; no much larger clone is a single base apart. Stable Graves' hyperthyroidism was defined as no progression to ophthalmopathy during 18 months of follow-up. Hyperthyroidism patients were newly diagnosed, with disease duration under 2 months, and aged 18 to 65 years. Exclusion was applied to patients with uncontrolled infections, other autoimmune diseases, pregnancy or lactation. Diagnoses were established on the basis of clinical symptoms, serum thyroxine and TRAb, thyroid ultrasound, and orbital computed tomography. PBMCs were isolated from around 10 ml of fresh peripheral blood by Ficoll-Paque density gradient centrifugation. Trizol reagent was used to extract total RNA, and RNA quality was then checked on an Agilent 2100 Bioanalyzer.

The TCR beta CDR3 regions were amplified from RNA transcripts. The TCR CDR3 was subjected to a first round of RT-PCR using the HTBI primer set and the Qiagen OneStep RT-PCR kit. Libraries were constructed in a second round of multiplex PCR, after which size selection and purification were performed. The libraries were sequenced on an Illumina HiSeq2000 using paired-end 100 bp reads. The study's processing was this. Raw data were processed with SOAPnuke, discarding reads with adapters, uncalled bases, mean Phred below 15, or no exact constant-primer or identifier match. High-quality paired reads were merged using COPE v1.2.5, and each unique nucleotide sequence was defined as a clonotype. MiTCR v1.1 was used to align the clonotypes against IMGT TRBV, TRBD and TRBJ reference segments. The analysis included only V-J combinations with a frequency above 0.0001, which together covered around 99% of the repertoires. A TCS score was defined as the ratio between F50 (clonal expansion) and ExV (chaos), using BLOSUM62-based TCRdist between CDR3 peptides within each V-J. Welch's t-statistics and random forest reduced roughly 500 V-J features to under 15, which were used in a naive Bayes classifier (R e1071). TCRdb reprocessed the public reads (quality trimming at Q25 with fastp, clone calling with MiXCR) and kept in-frame beta chains. Records with the same CDR3 protein are collapsed into one entry carrying the most frequent genes and DNA. The V and J calls, along with clone size, are taken from TCRdb and not from the paper's own processing. The sample profile shows some 300,000 distinct CDR3 sequences; roughly 15% of them were found once. Roughly 33% of the sample is held by the ten biggest clonotypes.

What the research found in general, with its limitations: Blood samples also contained most of the expanded thyroid clonotypes (frequency above 0.001), which suggests that blood repertoires may reflect thyroid immune responses. A 13 V-J signature model separated ophthalmopathy from stable hyperthyroidism, with 87.88% sensitivity and about 81% specificity in cross-validation and 80%/75% in testing. In validation, the model predicted progression to ophthalmopathy a median of roughly six months before onset, with over 55% sensitivity and more than 72% specificity. No statistical method was used to fix the sample size in advance, and group allocation was not hidden from the investigators.

The sample was blood. Recombination joined TRBV10-1 with TRBJ2-3; the D assignment is uncertain and may be TRBD1 or TRBD2, with 6 bases supporting each. This clonotype was sampled from a man aged 30 to 39 with Graves' hyperthyroidism. CDR3 reads: CASSEDTGRTDTQYF. The DNA reads as follows: TGCGCCAGCAGTGAGGATACAGGGAGGACAGATACGCAGTATTTT.